The 21 T cell receptor beta chains presented below share a single source sample, sequenced in a study of blood T cell repertoires in COVID-19. TCRdb's table, derived via immunoSEQ multiplex PCR, lists solely in-frame clones and lacks some. The sample comprises roughly 100,000 clones, approximately 90% of which are singletons, and approximately 15% rests with the top ten. The sequenced material came from peripheral blood. The receptors stem from a man aged 50 to 60 with acute or convalescent COVID-19.

The V call is TRBV9, the J call TRBJ1-2; 9 positions match TRBD1. CDR1 is SGDLS and CDR2 is YYNGEE in the germline V gene. Losses at the gene ends were 7 bases for V and 8 bases for J; bases not matched to a gene: 6. CDR3 length: 12 residues. CDR3 region: CASSRTGDGYTF. DNA of the CDR3: TGTGCCAGCTCCCGGACAGGGGACGGCTACACCTTC.

This clone showed up just once. The J gene is TRBJ1-5, the V gene TRBV5-1; 10 nucleotides line up with TRBD1. The trim removed 0 bases at V and 7 bases at J, leaving 4 bases unmatched. This CDR3 has 15 residues. In germline, CDR1 is SGHRS, CDR2 YFSETQ. The CDR3 here is CASSLGTGGVQPQHF. CDR3 coding DNA: TGCGCCAGCAGCTTGGGGACAGGGGGTGTACAGCCCCAGCATTTT.

The rearrangement links TRBV5-1 to TRBJ1-4; no clear D gene. The CDR3 runs 15 residues. The germline CDR1 and CDR2 sequences are SGHRS and YFSETQ. Trimming cost V 2 bases and J 3 bases, with 11 bases left between them. CDR3 DNA sequence: TGCGCCAGCAGCTTCTTGAGTGGTGCTAATGAAAAACTGTTTTTT. The encoded protein is CASSFLSGANEKLFF.

The V call is TRBV5-1, the J call TRBJ2-7; D perhaps matches TRBD2 (5 bases). Germline CDR1 is SGHRS and CDR2 is YFSETQ. V was cut by 4 bases and J by 5 bases, with 19 bases left in between. This CDR3 is built from 15 residues. The CDR3 bases are TGCGCCAGCAGCCGAGGACTGACCTCCCGGGACGAGCAGTACTTC. Translation gives CASSRGLTSRDEQYF. Full variable domain (missing parts from reference TRBV5-1 and TRBJ2-7): KAGVTQTPRYLIKTRGQQVTLSCSPISGHRSVSWYQQTPGQGLQFLFEYFSETQRNKGNFPGRFSGRQFSNSRSEMNVSTLELGDSALYLCASSRGLTSRDEQYFGPGTRLTVT.

J is TRBJ2-2 and V is TRBV7-3; 11 nucleotides agree with TRBD1. Germline CDR1 is SGHTA and CDR2 is FQGTGA. Unmatched junction bases numbered 1, after V lost 3 bases and J lost 4 bases. CDR3 size: 15 residues. Here the CDR3 DNA reads TGTGCCAGCAGCTTCGGGACAGGGGGCACCGGGGAGCTGTTTTTT. Its protein is CASSFGTGGTGELFF.

This clone was counted only a few times. The chain joins TRBV7-2 to TRBJ2-1; the D gene is possibly TRBD1 (6 bases). Per the germline V gene, CDR1 is SGHTA and CDR2 is FQGNSA. This CDR3 region has 13 residues. V lost 3 bases and J lost 9, with 12 bases in between. DNA of the CDR3: TGTGCCAGCAGCTTCCAACAGGGATTTGAGCAGTTCTTC. Protein: CASSFQQGFEQFF. The variable domain in full, completed from reference TRBV7-2 and TRBJ2-1, reads GAGVSQSPSNKVTEKGKDVELRCDPISGHTALYWYRQSLGQGLEFLIYFQGNSAPDKSGLPSDRFSAERTGGSVSTLTIQRTQQEDSAVYLCASSFQQGFEQFFGPGTRLTVL.

As DNA, the CDR3 is TGTGCCAGCAGTTGGACAGGGCTTACCTACGAGCAGTACTTC. Protein sequence: CASSWTGLTYEQYF. The chain carries TRBV27 and TRBJ2-7; the match to TRBD1 covers 8 bases. This CDR3 is built from 14 residues. Germline lookup yields CDR1 MNHEY and CDR2 SMNVEV (reference sequence). Trimming cost V 4 bases and J 2 bases; bases outside gene matches: 4.

The J gene is TRBJ1-2, the V gene TRBV2, with D unclear. The ends were cut back, 5 bases at V and 8 bases at J, with 12 bases in the middle. Germline-derived CDR1 and CDR2 are SNHLY and FYNNEI. The CDR3 contains 12 residues. The CDR3 DNA sequence: TGTGCCAGCAGTTCCCGACTAGGCGGCTACACCTTC. Translated: CASSSRLGGYTF.

Remarks on this clone: Other DNA sequences within the sample encode an identical CDR3. This rearrangement joins TRBV2 to TRBJ2-7; 7 bases fit TRBD1. There are 13 residues in the CDR3. Germline-derived CDR1 and CDR2 are SNHLY and FYNNEI. With 4 bases clipped from V and 4 bases from J, the junction kept 4 bases outside the gene matches. Here the CDR3 reads CASSVARGYEQYF. The CDR3 coding sequence is TGTGCCAGCAGTGTGGCCAGGGGGTACGAGCAGTACTTC.

The DNA of the CDR3 is TGCGCCAGCAGCCCTAATCAGCCCCAGCATTTT. This translates into CASSPNQPQHF. This sequence joins TRBV23-1 and TRBJ1-5; D not certain. TRBV23-1 is an ORF, with its function uncertain. This CDR3 contains 11 residues. V lost 6 bases and J lost 4, with 4 bases in between.

V is TRBV5-8 and J is TRBJ1-5; 9 nucleotides match TRBD1. The CDR3 contains 14 residues. Germline CDR1 SGHTS, CDR2 YDEGEE. With V trimmed by 4 bases and J by 6 bases, 5 bases remained unmatched. The CDR3 DNA sequence: TGTGCCAGCAGCATAGACAGGGGGGGTCAGCCCCAGCATTTT. Translated: CASSIDRGGQPQHF.

J is TRBJ1-6 and V is TRBV5-1, with D possibly TRBD1 on 6 matching bases. Germline assignment: CDR1 SGHRS and CDR2 YFSETQ. V shed 4 bases and J shed 0 bases, with 14 bases lying between them. The CDR3 has 17 amino acids. The CDR3, as DNA: TGCGCCAGCAGCGGGGGGGCTGGGAACTCCTATAATTCACCCCTCCACTTT. Protein sequence: CASSGGAGNSYNSPLHF.

The V gene is TRBV5-1, the J gene TRBJ1-3; D might be TRBD1 (5 bases). The germline V and J ends were trimmed by 4 bases and 0 bases, with 11 bases remaining between them. Germline V gene sequence: CDR1 SGHRS, CDR2 YFSETQ. CDR3 length: 15 amino acids. CDR3: CASSQDTSSGNTIYF. The CDR3 region has the DNA TGCGCCAGCAGCCAGGACACCTCCTCTGGAAACACCATATATTTT.

The chain is built from TRBV7-3 and TRBJ1-1; D remains ambiguous. CDR1 and CDR2 (germline): SGHTA, FQGTGA. With 4 bases removed from V and 3 bases from J, the gap between germline ends came to 9 bases. This CDR3 is 13 amino acids long. Here the CDR3 reads CASSSTIYTEAFF. CDR3 in DNA: TGTGCCAGCAGCTCTACCATTTACACTGAAGCTTTCTTT.

This clone appeared a single time. The chain couples TRBV5-1 to TRBJ2-5, with TRBD2 matching 15 bases. Trimming removed 4 bases from V and 5 bases from J; junction bases left unmatched: 9. The CDR3 is 17 amino acids. In germline, CDR1 is SGHRS, CDR2 YFSETQ. CDR3 sequence (DNA): TGCGCCAGCAGCCCGGGACTAGCGGGGGGTTTGATCGAGACCCAGTACTTC. This gives the protein CASSPGLAGGLIETQYF.

The J gene is TRBJ1-3, the V gene TRBV5-5; tentatively, D is TRBD1 (5 bases). The V gene's germline CDR1 is SGHKS and CDR2 YYEKEE (reference sequence). There are 15 residues in the CDR3. The germline V and J ends were trimmed by 4 bases and 2 bases, with 13 bases remaining between them. The CDR3 is CASSRTGETGNTIYF. The CDR3 nucleotides are TGTGCCAGCAGCCGGACGGGGGAAACTGGAAACACCATATATTTT.

The J gene is TRBJ1-2, the V gene TRBV27, with 12 bases that match TRBD1. Unmatched junction bases numbered 18, after V lost 6 bases and J lost 4 bases. Germline CDR1 and CDR2: MNHEY and SMNVEV (reference sequence). The CDR3 totals 19 residues. The CDR3 protein is CASSTEVGTGGLGAYGYTF. As DNA, the CDR3 is TGTGCCAGCAGCACCGAAGTCGGGACAGGGGGCTTAGGTGCCTATGGCTACACCTTC.

The J gene is TRBJ1-2, the V gene TRBV2; unclear D gene. Trimming left V 3 bases short and J 14 bases short, with 10 bases between. Germline V gene lookup returns CDR1 SNHLY and CDR2 FYNNEI. The CDR3 spans 10 residues. CDR3 sequence reads: CASSDPTETF. The CDR3 coding sequence is TGTGCCAGCAGTGACCCCACTGAGACCTTC.

The chain recombines TRBV5-1 with TRBJ1-1; no clear D. The V and J ends lost 0 bases and 5 bases respectively, with 11 bases between them. CDR3 length: 14 amino acids. Germline CDR1 reads SGHRS; CDR2 reads YFSETQ. The CDR3 spells CASSLGGVGTEAFF. The CDR3 DNA is TGCGCCAGCAGCTTGGGCGGGGTAGGGACTGAAGCTTTCTTT.

J is TRBJ1-6 and V is TRBV3-1 (or the pseudogene TRBV3-2); D call uncertain. Per the germline V gene, CDR1 is LGHDT and CDR2 is YNNKEL (reference sequence). V dropped 4 bases and J dropped 6 bases, with 13 bases sitting between them. The CDR3 runs 15 residues. The CDR3 bases are TGTGCCAGCAGCCCTGAGGGTAGGACTAATTCACCCCTCCACTTT. Protein sequence: CASSPEGRTNSPLHF.

The CDR3 nucleotides read TGTGCCACCAGTGACTTCCAGGGCTACACCTTC. Amino acids: CATSDFQGYTF. This chain uses TRBV24-1 with TRBJ1-2; D remains ambiguous. The germline CDR1 and CDR2 sequences are KGHDR and SFDVKD. Trimming took off 4 bases at V and 8 bases at J, with 7 bases between the two ends. CDR3 length: 11 residues.